This TCR beta chain was found in a study of T-cell memory formation after mild COVID-19. MiXCR, applied by TCRdb to the 5' RACE reads, yields one record per CDR3 protein. The table includes 200,000 to 250,000 distinct CDR3 sequences, 16% detected once. For this clonotype: Its antigen is not known.

Looked up from germline, CDR1 is KGHSH and CDR2 is LQKENI. The CDR3 has 16 residues. The ends lost 3 bases at V and 5 bases at J; junction bases unmatched: 9. Overall study findings and caveats: CD4+ contracting clones lay mainly in CM and EM, CD8+ ones in EMRA.

Sequencing input: PBMCs or a T cell subset sorted from them (not recorded which). The chain is built from TRBV18 and TRBJ2-1; 8 bases match TRBD2. This TCR was recovered from a man aged 18 to 30 who had mild COVID-19 (a few samples of this study predate the infection). Cell type and time point are not known. Here the CDR3 DNA reads TGTGCCAGCTCACCGGCGAGCGGGGGAAAGCACAATGAGCAGTTCTTC. This codes for CASSPASGGKHNEQFF.